This TCR beta chain was identified in a study of T cell repertoires in cytomegalovirus infection. This clonotype has at least ten counts. Each CDR3 protein gets one entry after TCRdb re-called the reads with MiXCR. The sample has tens of thousands of distinct CDR3 sequences, 4% seen once. The CDR3 sequence is 17 residues long. After removal of 5 bases from V and 2 bases from J, the junction contained 9 bases not matched to a gene. Germline V gene sequence: CDR1 SEHNR, CDR2 FQNEAQ (reference sequence). The sequence was obtained from a human donor in good health (CMV status not recorded). Some clones in this sample may be carry-over from other donors' samples. The sequencing sample was made of PBMCs. The rearrangement joins TRBV7-9 to TRBJ2-2, with TRBD2 matching 9 bases. The CDR3 nucleotides are TGTGCCAGCAGCCCCCGTACTAGCGGGTACAACACCGGGGAGCTGTTTTTT. Its translation: CASSPRTSGYNTGELFF.